A selection of T cell receptor beta chains follows, all from one sample in a study of blood T cell repertoires in COVID-19. Data came from immunoSEQ multiplex PCR; TCRdb stores just in-frame clones and leaves some out. The sample consists of approximately 89,000 clones, 60% to 85% of them appearing once. The specimen was peripheral blood. The receptors shown here come from a human donor in a cohort sampled during active COVID-19. The CDR3 runs from the conserved cysteine through the conserved F or W. A D gene is named only where the DNA matches it firmly. Some rows have no size entry. The others give once, few or many, or a class for an expanded clone.

abundance: -; j_gene: TRBJ1-3; v_gene: TRBV7-8; d_gene: -; CDR3aa: CASSRRQAAGNTIYF; CDR3nt: TGTGCCAGCAGCCGAAGACAGGCCGCTGGAAACACCATATATTTT
abundance: -; j_gene: TRBJ2-3; v_gene: TRBV5-1; d_gene: -; CDR3aa: CASSLAGTDTQYF; CDR3nt: TGCGCCAGCAGCTTGGCGGGCACAGATACGCAGTATTTT
abundance: once; j_gene: TRBJ2-3; v_gene: TRBV11-2; d_gene: TRBD1; CDR3aa: CASSERDRGGPDTQYF; CDR3nt: TGTGCCAGCAGCGAACGGGACAGGGGAGGTCCAGATACGCAGTATTTT
abundance: -; j_gene: TRBJ1-6; v_gene: TRBV7-2; d_gene: -; CDR3aa: CASSLPLGILSPLHF; CDR3nt: TGTGCCAGCAGCCTCCCGCTCGGGATTTTGTCACCCCTCCACTTT
abundance: -; j_gene: TRBJ1-5; v_gene: TRBV6-6; d_gene: TRBD1; CDR3aa: CASRLDRDNQPQHF; CDR3nt: TGTGCCAGCAGGTTAGACAGGGACAATCAGCCCCAGCATTTT
abundance: -; j_gene: TRBJ2-5; v_gene: TRBV10-3; d_gene: -; CDR3aa: CAIRRQGAETQYF; CDR3nt: TGTGCCATCAGAAGGCAGGGTGCAGAGACCCAGTACTTC
abundance: -; j_gene: TRBJ1-1; v_gene: TRBV4-3; d_gene: -; CDR3aa: CASSSQRVMNTEAFF; CDR3nt: TGCGCCAGCAGCTCTCAGAGGGTCATGAACACTGAAGCTTTCTTT
abundance: few; j_gene: TRBJ1-4; v_gene: TRBV30; d_gene: TRBD1; CDR3aa: CAWRMDRGRLSTNEKLFF; CDR3nt: TGTGCCTGGAGAATGGACAGGGGCCGCCTATCAACTAATGAAAAACTGTTTTTT
abundance: -; j_gene: TRBJ2-7; v_gene: TRBV28; d_gene: -; CDR3aa: CASSLSRLQSYEQYF; CDR3nt: TGTGCCAGCAGTTTATCCAGGCTCCAGTCCTACGAGCAGTACTTC
abundance: -; j_gene: TRBJ1-6; v_gene: TRBV7-8; d_gene: -; CDR3aa: CASSLDTYNSPLHF; CDR3nt: TGTGCCAGCAGCTTAGACACCTATAATTCACCCCTCCACTTT
abundance: few; j_gene: TRBJ1-6; v_gene: TRBV9; d_gene: TRBD1; CDR3aa: CASSVRQGLNSPLHF; CDR3nt: TGTGCCAGCAGCGTTAGACAGGGCCTTAATTCACCCCTCCACTTT
abundance: -; j_gene: TRBJ2-1; v_gene: TRBV24-1; d_gene: TRBD1; CDR3aa: CATQGRTGGQDEQFF; CDR3nt: TGTGCCACCCAGGGAAGGACAGGGGGCCAGGATGAGCAGTTCTTC
abundance: -; j_gene: TRBJ2-7; v_gene: TRBV5-4; d_gene: -; CDR3aa: CASSATGPWRGEQYF; CDR3nt: TGTGCCAGCAGCGCAACCGGGCCCTGGCGGGGCGAGCAGTACTTC
abundance: -; j_gene: TRBJ1-2; v_gene: TRBV3-1/TRBV3-2; d_gene: -; CDR3aa: CASSHNDRIYGYTF; CDR3nt: TGTGCCAGCAGCCACAACGACAGGATCTATGGCTACACCTTC
abundance: -; j_gene: TRBJ2-1; v_gene: TRBV30; d_gene: -; CDR3aa: CAWWSGTYNEQFF; CDR3nt: TGTGCCTGGTGGTCCGGGACCTACAATGAGCAGTTCTTC
abundance: -; j_gene: TRBJ2-5; v_gene: TRBV24-1; d_gene: TRBD2; CDR3aa: CATSDLTGGKKETQYF; CDR3nt: TGTGCCACCAGTGATTTGACGGGAGGGAAGAAAGAGACCCAGTACTTC
abundance: -; j_gene: TRBJ2-7; v_gene: TRBV12-3/TRBV12-4; d_gene: -; CDR3aa: CASSLGQQYEQYF; CDR3nt: TGTGCCAGCAGTTTAGGTCAACAGTACGAGCAGTACTTC
abundance: -; j_gene: TRBJ2-2; v_gene: TRBV5-4; d_gene: TRBD2; CDR3aa: CASRLAGGQVTGELFF; CDR3nt: TGTGCCAGCAGATTGGCGGGAGGGCAAGTCACCGGGGAGCTGTTTTTT
abundance: -; j_gene: TRBJ1-4; v_gene: TRBV23-1; d_gene: -; CDR3aa: CASSQTGSAEKLFF; CDR3nt: TGCGCCAGCAGTCAAACGGGGTCCGCGGAAAAACTGTTTTTT
abundance: once; j_gene: TRBJ2-7; v_gene: TRBV5-5; d_gene: -; CDR3aa: CASSGQGLVIDEQYF; CDR3nt: TGTGCCAGCAGCGGGCAAGGTCTCGTTATCGACGAGCAGTACTTC
abundance: -; j_gene: TRBJ2-1; v_gene: TRBV19; d_gene: -; CDR3aa: CASSAWGSNNEQFF; CDR3nt: TGTGCCAGCAGTGCCTGGGGCTCCAACAATGAGCAGTTCTTC
abundance: -; j_gene: TRBJ2-2; v_gene: TRBV5-4; d_gene: TRBD1; CDR3aa: CASSLRGRQGNTGELFF; CDR3nt: TGTGCCAGCAGCTTACGGGGACGACAGGGTAACACCGGGGAGCTGTTTTTT
abundance: few; j_gene: TRBJ2-2; v_gene: TRBV4-2; d_gene: TRBD1; CDR3aa: CASSQEQGIGELFF; CDR3nt: TGTGCCAGCAGCCAAGAACAGGGGATCGGGGAGCTGTTTTTT
abundance: few; j_gene: TRBJ2-2; v_gene: TRBV6-5; d_gene: TRBD1; CDR3aa: CASSSPGTGDTGELFF; CDR3nt: TGTGCCAGCAGTTCGCCCGGGACAGGGGACACCGGGGAGCTGTTTTTT
abundance: many; j_gene: TRBJ1-2; v_gene: TRBV19; d_gene: -; CDR3aa: CASSKREDGYTF; CDR3nt: TGTGCCAGTAGTAAGAGGGAGGATGGCTACACCTTC